A selection of T cell receptor beta chains follows, all from one sample in a study of cytomegalovirus exposure and HLA in healthy donors. Produced via immunoSEQ multiplex PCR; TCRdb's table is partial and in-frame only. Of roughly 110,000 clones listed, roughly 87% were seen once; the top ten hold 2% to 3%. What was sequenced was PBMCs. The source of these receptors is a young man in good health and CMV-seropositive. CDR3s leave out the opening cysteine and the closing phenylalanine or tryptophan.

TRBV13,TRBJ1-2,ASSPPGQRFKGYT
TRBV5-1,TRBJ2-7,ASSPSFYEQY
TRBV10-3,TRBJ1-2,AISESDYGYT
TRBV5-1,TRBJ1-6,ASSEGQTSNSPLH
TRBV7-9,TRBJ1-2,ATTIASERFNYGYT
TRBV6-6,TRBJ2-5,ASSSLQNQETQY
TRBV30,TRBJ2-1,AWTPSRGGANEQF
TRBV5-1,TRBJ2-7,ASSLQGPSSYEQY
TRBV30,TRBJ1-1,AWSVWGDTEAF
TRBV29-1,TRBJ2-7,SATVRGGEQY
TRBV12-5,TRBJ1-1,ASVPLTNLNTEAF
TRBV5-5,TRBJ2-3,ASMPGGGSNTQY
TRBV7-2,TRBJ1-1,ASSLAQHATVLTEAF
TRBV6-5,TRBJ1-4,ASSYSGTSREKLF
TRBV5-1,TRBJ2-6,ASTASGANGLT
TRBV7-3,TRBJ2-3,ASSLTGVQDTQY
TRBV25-1,TRBJ2-5,ASSEVGQPGWETQY
TRBV7-8,NA,ASSHSQGGSYEQY
TRBV12-5,TRBJ2-3,ASRGARDTQY
TRBV6-1,TRBJ1-1,ASSTGGDNTEAF
TRBV2,TRBJ1-5,ASGPEYSNQPQH
TRBV4-1,TRBJ1-5,ASSPQERDQPQH
TRBV15,TRBJ2-5,ATSRGPRESQETQY
TRBV5-1,TRBJ2-2,ASIRDRGPGELF
TRBV5-1,TRBJ2-5,ASSYGGGYQETQY
TRBV5-1,TRBJ1-2,ASSLLLTGGATYGYT
TRBV5-1,TRBJ1-2,ASSLAGGNGYT